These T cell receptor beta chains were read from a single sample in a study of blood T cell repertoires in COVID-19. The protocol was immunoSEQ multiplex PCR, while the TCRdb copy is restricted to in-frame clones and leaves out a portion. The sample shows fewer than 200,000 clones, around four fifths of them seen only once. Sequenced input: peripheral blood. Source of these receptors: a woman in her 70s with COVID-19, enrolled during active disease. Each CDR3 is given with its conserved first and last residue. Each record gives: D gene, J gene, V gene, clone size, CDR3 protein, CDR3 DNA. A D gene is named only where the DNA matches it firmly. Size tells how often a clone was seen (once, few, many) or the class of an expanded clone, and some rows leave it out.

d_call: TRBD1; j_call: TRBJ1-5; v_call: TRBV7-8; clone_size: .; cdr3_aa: CASSNKPGGQGSF; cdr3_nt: TGTGCCAGCAGCAATAAGCCAGGGGGACAGGGAAGTTTT
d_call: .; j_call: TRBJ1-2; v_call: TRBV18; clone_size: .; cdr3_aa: CASSPEQYYGYTF; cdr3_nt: TGTGCCAGCTCACCAGAACAGTACTATGGCTACACCTTC
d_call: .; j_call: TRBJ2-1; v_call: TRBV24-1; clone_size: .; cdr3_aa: CATSDGTRDSTDNEQFF; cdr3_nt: TGTGCCACCAGTGATGGGACCCGGGACTCAACTGACAATGAGCAGTTCTTC
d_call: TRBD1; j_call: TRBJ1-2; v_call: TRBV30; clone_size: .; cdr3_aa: CAWTRDREGYGYTF; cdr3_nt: TGTGCCTGGACCCGGGACAGGGAGGGCTATGGCTACACCTTC
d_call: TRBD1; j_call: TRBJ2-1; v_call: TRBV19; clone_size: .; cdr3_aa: CASRTGSLSSYNEQFF; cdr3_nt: TGTGCCAGTCGGACAGGGTCCCTGAGCTCCTACAATGAGCAGTTCTTC
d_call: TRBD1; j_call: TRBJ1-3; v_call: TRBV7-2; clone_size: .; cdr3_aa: CASSLGPGGKSGNTIYF; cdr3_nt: TGTGCCAGCAGCTTAGGCCCAGGGGGGAAATCTGGAAACACCATATATTTT
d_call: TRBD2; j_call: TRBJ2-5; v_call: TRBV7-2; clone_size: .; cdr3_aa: CASTLGLVETQYF; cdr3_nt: TGTGCCAGCACCCTCGGACTAGTAGAGACCCAGTACTTC
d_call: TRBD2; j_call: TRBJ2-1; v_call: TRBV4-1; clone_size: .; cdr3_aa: CASSQELRTRVYNEQFF; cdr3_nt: TGCGCCAGCAGCCAAGAGCTTCGGACTAGAGTCTACAATGAGCAGTTCTTC
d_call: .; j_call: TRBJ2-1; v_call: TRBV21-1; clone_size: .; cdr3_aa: CASSNKPSGSKGGYNEQFF; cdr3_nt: TGTGCCAGCAGCAATAAGCCTAGCGGGAGTAAAGGGGGGTACAATGAGCAGTTCTTC
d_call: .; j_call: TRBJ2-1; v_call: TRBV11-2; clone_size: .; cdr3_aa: CASSFYYSYNEQFF; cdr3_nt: TGTGCCAGCAGCTTCTACTATTCCTACAATGAGCAGTTCTTC
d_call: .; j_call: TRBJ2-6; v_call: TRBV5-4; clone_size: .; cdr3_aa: CASSLGGPGTGANVLTF; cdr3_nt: TGTGCCAGCAGCTTGGGGGGGCCAGGGACTGGGGCCAACGTCCTGACTTTC
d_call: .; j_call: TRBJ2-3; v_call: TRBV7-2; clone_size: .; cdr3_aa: CASSINPTASTDTQYF; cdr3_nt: TGTGCCAGCAGCATAAACCCGACAGCTAGCACAGATACGCAGTATTTT
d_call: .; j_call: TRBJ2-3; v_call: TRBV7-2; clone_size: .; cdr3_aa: CASSLTDTQYF; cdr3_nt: TGTGCCAGCAGCCTCACAGATACGCAGTATTTT
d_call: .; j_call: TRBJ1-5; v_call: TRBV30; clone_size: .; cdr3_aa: CALSHGRYSNQPQHF; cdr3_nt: TGTGCCTTGTCCCACGGGAGGTATAGCAATCAGCCCCAGCATTTT
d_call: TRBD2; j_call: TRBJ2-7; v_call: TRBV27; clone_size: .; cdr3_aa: CASSSNAGEPPYEQYF; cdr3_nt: TGTGCCAGCAGTTCAAACGCGGGAGAACCCCCCTACGAGCAGTACTTC
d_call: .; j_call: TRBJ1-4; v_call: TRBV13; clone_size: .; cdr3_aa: CASSLGPPNRVANEKLFF; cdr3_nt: TGTGCCAGCAGCTTAGGGCCCCCGAACAGGGTAGCTAATGAAAAACTGTTTTTT
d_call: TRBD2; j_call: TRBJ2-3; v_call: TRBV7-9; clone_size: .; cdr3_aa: CASSKMPGLAGGRADTQYF; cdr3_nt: TGTGCCAGCAGCAAAATGCCGGGACTAGCGGGAGGTCGGGCAGATACGCAGTATTTT
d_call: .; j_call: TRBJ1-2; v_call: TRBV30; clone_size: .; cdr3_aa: CAWFTANYGYTF; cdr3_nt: TGTGCCTGGTTTACAGCTAACTATGGCTACACCTTC
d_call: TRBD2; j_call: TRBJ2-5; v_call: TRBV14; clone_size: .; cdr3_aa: CASSPGGSGRMETQYF; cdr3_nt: TGTGCCAGCAGCCCTGGGGGGAGCGGGAGAATGGAGACCCAGTACTTC
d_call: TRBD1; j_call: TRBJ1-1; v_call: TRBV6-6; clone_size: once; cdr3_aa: CASWTGVESTEAFF; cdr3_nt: TGTGCCAGCTGGACAGGGGTCGAGAGCACTGAAGCTTTCTTT
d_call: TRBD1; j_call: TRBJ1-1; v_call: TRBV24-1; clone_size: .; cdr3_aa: CATSDSTGGSFTEAFF; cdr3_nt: TGTGCCACCAGTGATTCGACAGGGGGTAGCTTCACTGAAGCTTTCTTT
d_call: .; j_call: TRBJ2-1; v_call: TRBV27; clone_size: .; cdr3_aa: CASSLARVGYNEQFF; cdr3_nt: TGTGCCAGCAGTCTCGCGAGGGTCGGCTACAATGAGCAGTTCTTC
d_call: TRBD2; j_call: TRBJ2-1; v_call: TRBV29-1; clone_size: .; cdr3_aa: CSVHPGRSGGRSYNEQFF; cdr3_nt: TGCAGCGTCCACCCCGGGAGGTCGGGAGGACGCTCCTACAATGAGCAGTTCTTC
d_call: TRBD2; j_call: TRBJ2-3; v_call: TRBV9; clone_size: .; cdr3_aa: CASSVGSGRFTDTQYF; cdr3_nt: TGTGCCAGCAGCGTAGGGAGCGGGAGATTCACAGATACGCAGTATTTT
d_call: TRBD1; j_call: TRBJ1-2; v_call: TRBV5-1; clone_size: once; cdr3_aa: CASSLAGGNYGYTF; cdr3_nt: TGCGCCAGCAGCTTGGCAGGGGGCAACTATGGCTACACCTTC
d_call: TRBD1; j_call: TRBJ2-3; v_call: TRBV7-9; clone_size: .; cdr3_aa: CASSLRQGSDTQYF; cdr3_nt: TGTGCCAGCAGCCTCAGACAGGGATCAGATACGCAGTATTTT
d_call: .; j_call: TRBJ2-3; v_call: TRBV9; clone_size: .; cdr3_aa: CASSVESSEADTQYF; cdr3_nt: TGTGCCAGCAGCGTAGAGTCCAGCGAGGCAGATACGCAGTATTTT
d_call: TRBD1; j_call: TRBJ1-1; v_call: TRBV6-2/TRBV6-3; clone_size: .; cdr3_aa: CASSPDRINTEAFF; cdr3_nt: TGTGCCAGCAGTCCGGACAGGATTAACACTGAAGCTTTCTTT
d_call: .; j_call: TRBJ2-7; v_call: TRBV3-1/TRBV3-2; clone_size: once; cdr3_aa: CASSQRTESYEQYF; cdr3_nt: TGTGCCAGCAGCCAACGGACAGAGAGCTACGAGCAGTACTTC
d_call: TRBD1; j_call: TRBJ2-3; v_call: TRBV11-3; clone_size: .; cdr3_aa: CASSHSWDRTQYF; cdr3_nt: TGTGCCAGCAGTCATTCGTGGGACAGAACGCAGTATTTT
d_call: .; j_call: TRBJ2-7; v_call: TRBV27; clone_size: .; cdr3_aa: CASSPRRGYEQYF; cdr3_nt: TGTGCCAGCAGTCCGCGACGGGGCTACGAGCAGTACTTC
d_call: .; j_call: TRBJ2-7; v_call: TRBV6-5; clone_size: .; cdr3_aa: CASSYSMQTYEQYF; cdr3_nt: TGTGCCAGCAGTTACTCGATGCAGACCTACGAGCAGTACTTC
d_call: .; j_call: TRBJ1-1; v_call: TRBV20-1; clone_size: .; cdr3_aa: CSARAGGWAFF; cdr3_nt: TGCAGTGCTAGAGCGGGGGGTTGGGCTTTCTTT
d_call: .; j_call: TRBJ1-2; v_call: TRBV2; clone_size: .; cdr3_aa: CASSEEGRGNYGYTF; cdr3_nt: TGTGCCAGCAGTGAAGAGGGCAGGGGAAACTATGGCTACACCTTC
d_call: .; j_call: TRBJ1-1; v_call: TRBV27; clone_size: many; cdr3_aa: CASSRFVYTEAFF; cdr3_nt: TGTGCCAGCAGCCGGTTCGTGTACACTGAAGCTTTCTTT
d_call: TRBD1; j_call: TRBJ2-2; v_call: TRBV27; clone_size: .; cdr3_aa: CASSLAKTGTNTGELFF; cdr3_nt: TGTGCCAGCAGTTTGGCAAAGACAGGGACGAACACCGGGGAGCTGTTTTTT
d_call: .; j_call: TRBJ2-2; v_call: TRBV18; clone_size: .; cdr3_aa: CASSIKGSFTGELFF; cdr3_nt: TGTGCCAGCTCAATTAAGGGGTCCTTCACCGGGGAGCTGTTTTTT
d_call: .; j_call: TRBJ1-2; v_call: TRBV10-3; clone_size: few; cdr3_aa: CASRPLLGRGYGYTF; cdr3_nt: TGTGCCTCCCGACCCCTGCTGGGTCGGGGCTATGGCTACACCTTC
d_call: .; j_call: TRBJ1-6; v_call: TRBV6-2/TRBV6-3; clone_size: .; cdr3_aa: CASSYSLRDSTGNSPLHF; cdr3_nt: TGTGCCAGCAGTTACTCCCTCAGGGACTCCACCGGGAATTCACCCCTCCACTTT